These 20 T cell receptor beta chains came from one sample sequenced in a study of blood T cells in healthy people across ages. Sample-barcoded 5' priming and a J-beta primer mix drove a second PCR of 7 to 11 cycles. MiXCR, run by TCRdb on the 5' RACE reads, gives a single entry per CDR3 protein. The sample contains about 1.8 million distinct CDR3 sequences, just under 50% of which appear only once. Sequencing was carried out using blood. The receptors derive from a middle-aged woman in good health.

In its sample, this clonotype was seen a few times. V is TRBV7-6 and J is TRBJ2-6; D gene ambiguous. The CDR3 has 13 amino acids. Germline V gene sequence: CDR1 SGHVS, CDR2 FNYEAQ. Trimming removed 5 bases from V and 4 bases from J, with 6 bases in between. The CDR3: CASSITGANVLTF. The CDR3 coding sequence is TGTGCCAGCAGCATAACCGGGGCCAACGTCCTGACTTTC.

This clonotype showed up just a few times. V and J are TRBV6-2 or TRBV6-3 and TRBJ2-5, with no clear D. Germline CDR1 MNHEY, CDR2 SVGEGT. This CDR3 is 13 amino acids long. Between the trimmed V and J ends, which lost 7 bases and 2 bases, there was a span of 11 bases. The CDR3 here is CASIRSIQETQYF. The CDR3, as DNA: TGTGCCAGCATTCGGAGCATACAAGAGACCCAGTACTTC.

The chain links TRBV29-1 to TRBJ2-5; D is undetermined. In germline, CDR1 is SQVTM, CDR2 ANQGSEA. Trimming removed 6 bases at V and 2 bases at J, with 13 bases between. This CDR3 is 13 amino acids long. DNA for the CDR3: TGCAGCGTCGCACGCGACGGACAAGAGACCCAGTACTTC. It codes for CSVARDGQETQYF.

This clonotype has only one observation. V usage is TRBV28 and J usage is TRBJ1-2, with a tentative D call TRBD1 (6 bases). The CDR3 contains 15 residues. V lost 6 bases to trimming and J lost 2 bases, with 16 bases between them. Germline CDR1 reads MDHEN; CDR2 reads SYDVKM. CDR3 region: CASRNTGSQNYGYTF. The CDR3 nucleotides read TGTGCCAGCAGAAATACAGGGAGTCAAAACTATGGCTACACCTTC.

The table lists this clonotype with a few counts. The genes are TRBV12-5 and TRBJ1-2, with D hard to call. The ends were cut back, 0 bases at V and 3 bases at J, with 14 bases in the middle. CDR1 and CDR2 (germline): LGHNT, FRNRAP. This CDR3 contains 16 residues. CDR3: CASGLVLGPEDYGYTF. Here the CDR3 DNA reads TGTGCTAGTGGTTTGGTACTAGGGCCAGAGGACTATGGCTACACCTTC.

This clonotype was observed a few times. The V gene is TRBV29-1, the J gene TRBJ2-3; D is possibly TRBD2 (5 bases). Between the trimmed V and J ends, which lost 4 bases and 2 bases, there was a span of 10 bases. CDR1 SQVTM and CDR2 ANQGSEA come from the germline V gene. The CDR3 length is 13 residues. This CDR3 is CSVASTHTDTQYF. The CDR3 region has the DNA TGCAGCGTTGCTAGCACTCACACAGATACGCAGTATTTT.

The chain joins TRBV4-3 to TRBJ2-5; TRBD1 matches at 7 bases. The CDR3 is 14 amino acids. Germline CDR1 reads LGHNA; CDR2 reads YSLEER. Trimming cost V 4 bases and J 2 bases; bases outside gene matches: 4. CDR3 in DNA: TGCGCCAGCAGCCGGACGGGACAGCAAGAGACCCAGTACTTC. It is translated as CASSRTGQQETQYF.

CDR3 amino acids: CASAPADREGYTF. In DNA form, the CDR3 reads TGTGCCAGCGCCCCTGCGGACAGGGAAGGCTACACCTTC. The chain couples TRBV7-9 to TRBJ1-2, with 8 nucleotides matching TRBD1. The CDR3 contains 13 residues. The V segment lost 8 bases and the J segment 8 bases; nucleotides outside the gene matches: 10. The germline CDR1 and CDR2 sequences are SEHNR and FQNEAQ (reference sequence).

The chain is built from TRBV9 and TRBJ1-4; a possible D gene is TRBD1 (5 bases). Between the trimmed V and J ends, which lost 0 bases and 8 bases, there was a span of 11 bases. Germline V lookup: CDR1 SGDLS, CDR2 YYNGEE. The length of the CDR3 is 14 residues. CDR3 sequence reads: CASSVGGEEEKLFF. The CDR3 DNA follows: TGTGCCAGCAGCGTAGGAGGGGAGGAGGAAAAACTGTTTTTT.

The gene calls are TRBV20-1 and TRBJ2-7, with D tentatively TRBD1 (5 bases). The CDR3 runs 14 residues. Germline CDR1 DFQATT, CDR2 SNEGSKA (reference sequence). Trimming stripped 0 bases from V and 3 bases from J, with 12 bases between. For the CDR3, the DNA is TGCAGTGCTAGAGATCGGGCAGGGTTCTACGAGCAGTACTTC. Amino acid sequence: CSARDRAGFYEQYF.

This chain uses TRBV6-1 with TRBJ1-6; 8 positions match TRBD1. The length of the CDR3 is 17 residues. The germline V gene encodes CDR1 MNHNS and CDR2 SASEGT. The V segment lost 6 bases and the J segment 10 bases; nucleotides outside the gene matches: 17. The CDR3 DNA is TGTGCCAGCAGGAGAGAAGACAGGGGCCCGGGAAACTCACCCCTCCACTTT. Translation gives CASRREDRGPGNSPLHF.

The chain is built from TRBV29-1 and TRBJ1-1; maybe TRBD1 (5 bases). The CDR3 runs 14 residues. V shed 2 bases and J shed 5 bases, with 15 bases lying between them. Looked up from germline, CDR1 is SQVTM and CDR2 is ANQGSEA. In DNA form, the CDR3 reads TGCAGCGTTGAATTGGCAGGGATTGGGACTGAAGCTTTCTTT. This gives the protein CSVELAGIGTEAFF.

This clonotype was recorded a few times. The junction differs from germline at one of its ends, possibly a read error. The chain combines TRBV4-1 with TRBJ2-1; TRBD2 is a possible D gene (7 bases). The CDR3 is 17 residues long. Germline-derived CDR1 and CDR2 are MGHRA and YSYEKL. In nucleotides, the CDR3 is TGCGCCTGCAGCCAAGAGGGGGGTGGCGGGAGCTACAATGAGCAGTTCTTC. Encoded protein: CACSQEGGGGSYNEQFF.

This clonotype was counted a single time. The gene calls are TRBV4-1 and TRBJ1-2; D is uncertain. The CDR3 totals 15 residues. Germline V gene data show CDR1 as MGHRA and CDR2 as YSYEKL. The germline V and J ends were trimmed by 3 bases and 2 bases, with 13 bases remaining between them. The DNA for the CDR3 is TGCGCCAGCAGCCACGTGGGCGACCTGAACTATGGCTACACCTTC. Residues: CASSHVGDLNYGYTF.

The rearrangement joins TRBV20-1 to TRBJ2-3; possible D gene TRBD1, 5 bases. With 0 bases removed from V and 3 bases from J, the gap between germline ends came to 19 bases. There are 17 residues in the CDR3. CDR1 and CDR2 from the germline V gene are DFQATT and SNEGSKA (reference sequence). This CDR3 reads CSARDPWQGIGTDTQYF. DNA for the CDR3: TGCAGTGCTAGAGATCCGTGGCAGGGCATAGGAACAGATACGCAGTATTTT.

The chain recombines TRBV2 with TRBJ2-4; D perhaps matches TRBD1 (5 bases). Judging by the DNA end, TRBJ2-7 fits better; the J call may be wrong. Looked up from germline, CDR1 is SNHLY and CDR2 is FYNNEI. This CDR3 region has 12 residues. As DNA, the CDR3 is TGTGCCAGCACCGAGGACAAATACGAGCAGTACTTC. Translated: CASTEDKYEQYF.

V gene TRBV4-3 combines with J gene TRBJ2-5, with a tentative D call TRBD1 (6 bases). V was trimmed by 3 bases and J by 2 bases, leaving 16 bases between them. Per germline, CDR1 LGHNA and CDR2 YSLEER. The CDR3 contains 16 residues. The CDR3 is CASSQGRGGYQETQYF. Written as DNA, the CDR3 is TGCGCCAGCAGCCAGGGCCGTGGGGGCTATCAAGAGACCCAGTACTTC.

The table lists this clonotype with a count of one. The chain couples TRBV20-1 to TRBJ2-4, with a tentative D call TRBD2 (6 bases). The J call may be in error: the DNA end matches TRBJ2-7 better. CDR3 size: 14 residues. Germline CDR1 is DFQATT and CDR2 is SNEGSKA (reference sequence). The CDR3 DNA reads TGCAGTGCTAGGGGGCTAGCGTACTCCTACGAGCAGTACTTC. It specifies CSARGLAYSYEQYF.

Only a few counts were recorded for this clonotype. J is TRBJ2-1 and V is TRBV5-6; the D is unclear. The CDR3 is made up of 14 amino acids. V lost 4 bases, J lost 10 bases, and 18 bases lay in between. CDR1 SGHDT and CDR2 YYEEEE come from the germline V gene. The DNA for the CDR3 is TGTGCCAGCAGCACTCCCCCGTTCCAGACAGAGCAGTTCTTC. It translates to CASSTPPFQTEQFF. Full variable domain (missing parts from reference TRBV5-6 and TRBJ2-1): DAGVTQSPTHLIKTRGQQVTLRCSPKSGHDTVSWYQQALGQGPQFIFQYYEEEERQRGNFPDRFSGHQFPNYSSELNVNALLLGDSALYLCASSTPPFQTEQFFGPGTRLTVL.

The CDR3 DNA is TGCGCCAGCAGCCCAGACGGGGACCTGGGCTACACCTTC. Translating it yields CASSPDGDLGYTF. The chain is built from TRBV4-3 and TRBJ1-2; D perhaps matches TRBD1 (5 bases). The V end lost 4 bases, the J end lost 8 bases, and 14 bases lay between the germline ends. The CDR3 is made up of 13 amino acids. The germline gives CDR1 LGHNA, CDR2 YSLEER.